These 18 T cell receptor beta chains share one sample of origin, sequenced in a study of blood T cell repertoires in COVID-19. TCRdb's table, derived via immunoSEQ multiplex PCR, lists solely in-frame clones and lacks some. Of about 90,000 clones listed, 80% to 90% are singletons. Sequenced sample: peripheral blood. These receptors were obtained from an elderly man with acute or convalescent COVID-19.

The chain has TRBV5-4 and TRBJ1-1; D is unresolved. Germline CDR1 and CDR2: SGHNT and YYREEE (reference sequence). This CDR3 spans 19 amino acids. Trimming took 0 bases from V and 0 from J, leaving 21 bases between them. This chain's CDR3 is CASSLGPGRLTVLNTEAFF. CDR3 nucleotides: TGTGCCAGCAGCTTGGGGCCGGGTCGCTTGACTGTATTGAACACTGAAGCTTTCTTT.

There are many counts of this clone. The chain couples TRBV6-2 or TRBV6-3 to TRBJ2-4, with D perhaps matching TRBD1 (6 bases). The CDR3 spans 20 residues. Per germline, CDR1 MNHEY and CDR2 SVGEGT. V was clipped by 5 bases and J by 0 bases, with 26 bases between them. The DNA for the CDR3 is TGTGCCAGCAGTCATGACAGGAGAAATCGACTTTTCCTAGCCAAAAACATTCAGTACTTC. It codes for CASSHDRRNRLFLAKNIQYF.

The CDR3 sequence: CASSRDRVPQPQHF. CDR3 DNA: TGTGCCAGCAGCCGTGACAGGGTGCCTCAGCCCCAGCATTTT. This chain links TRBV5-6 with TRBJ1-5, with 7 bases that match TRBD1. The CDR3 sequence is 14 residues long. Germline V gene data show CDR1 as SGHDT and CDR2 as YYEEEE. Germline trimming cut 4 bases from V and 6 bases from J; bases unmatched to any gene: 7.

This chain joins TRBV2 and TRBJ2-4; a weak D match, TRBD1 (5 bases). This CDR3 contains 17 residues. CDR1 is SNHLY and CDR2 is FYNNEI in the germline V gene. V was pared by 6 bases and J by 0 bases, with 18 bases between. As DNA, the CDR3 is TGTGCCAGCAGGCAACACGACAGAACTCTAGCCAAAAACATTCAGTACTTC. Encoded protein: CASRQHDRTLAKNIQYF. The variable domain in full, with the rest retrieved from reference TRBV2 and TRBJ2-4, is EPEVTQTPSHQVTQMGQEVILRCVPISNHLYFYWYRQILGQKVEFLVSFYNNEISEKSEIFDDQFSVERPDGSNFTLKIRSTKLEDSAMYFCASRQHDRTLAKNIQYFGAGTRLSVL.

The chain combines TRBV7-9 with TRBJ1-1; 7 nucleotides align to TRBD1. Trimming took 2 bases from V and 4 from J; bases not matched to a gene: 4. The CDR3 totals 14 residues. Germline V CDR1 and CDR2: SEHNR, FQNEAQ (reference sequence). The CDR3 DNA reads TGTGCCAGCAGCTTAAACAGGGGAGGCACTGAAGCTTTCTTT. It is translated as CASSLNRGGTEAFF.

Only a few counts were recorded for this clone. The chain employs TRBV5-6 and TRBJ1-5; TRBD1 might be the D (5 bases). The CDR3 totals 15 residues. Per the germline V gene, CDR1 is SGHDT and CDR2 is YYEEEE. V lost 0 bases, J lost 6 bases, and 13 bases lay in between. The CDR3 region is CASSLAGGFVQPQHF. The CDR3 DNA reads TGTGCCAGCAGCTTGGCTGGGGGGTTTGTTCAGCCCCAGCATTTT.

The CDR3 DNA follows: TGTGCCAGTAGTACCCGGGACAGGGTGTACGAGCAGTACTTC. Amino acids: CASSTRDRVYEQYF. The chain uses TRBV19 and TRBJ2-7, with 9 bases lining up with TRBD1. CDR1 is LNHDA and CDR2 is SQIVND in the germline V gene (reference sequence). J lost 4 bases, V lost 4 bases, and 5 bases had no gene match. This CDR3 contains 14 residues.

The CDR3 here is CASSLWGGESNQPQHF. CDR3 bases: TGTGCCAGCAGTTTATGGGGAGGAGAAAGCAATCAGCCCCAGCATTTT. The chain carries TRBV28 and TRBJ1-5; D is unclear. This CDR3 is built from 16 residues. Germline V gives CDR1 MDHEN, CDR2 SYDVKM. The germline V and J ends were trimmed by 0 bases and 1 base, with 10 bases remaining between them. The complete variable domain, with remaining parts taken from reference TRBV28 and TRBJ1-5, reads DVKVTQSSRYLVKRTGEKVFLECVQDMDHENMFWYRQDPGLGLRLIYFSYDVKMKEKGDIPEGYSVSREKKERFSLILESASTNQTSMYLCASSLWGGESNQPQHFGDGTRLSIL.

This clone was seen more than once but under ten times. This chain links TRBV7-2 with TRBJ2-3; D is possibly TRBD1 (6 bases). The V end was cut by 1 base, the J end by 7 bases, with 12 bases between. Germline values: CDR1 SGHTA, CDR2 FQGNSA. The CDR3 loop spans 14 amino acids. CDR3 nucleotide sequence: TGTGCCAGCAGCTTAGGAAGAGGGGGAAATACGCAGTATTTT. Protein: CASSLGRGGNTQYF.

The chain is built from TRBV7-2 and TRBJ2-3; TRBD2 aligns across 8 bases. Germline CDR1 and CDR2: SGHTA and FQGNSA. J gave up 3 bases and V 5 bases, and 4 bases lay outside the gene matches. This CDR3 is built from 14 residues. The CDR3 DNA reads TGTGCCAGCAGCACTAGCGGATTTACAGATACGCAGTATTTT. Its protein product is CASSTSGFTDTQYF.

This chain uses TRBV5-1 with TRBJ2-2; 7 nucleotides line up with TRBD1. Germline CDR1 reads SGHRS; CDR2 reads YFSETQ. Unmatched junction bases numbered 6, after V lost 4 bases and J lost 6 bases. The CDR3 covers 14 residues. CDR3 nucleotides: TGCGCCAGCAGCCGACAGGGAGATTCCGGGGAGCTGTTTTTT. Protein: CASSRQGDSGELFF.

The V and J genes are TRBV9 and TRBJ2-7, with 14 bases aligning to TRBD2. The CDR3 consists of 15 residues. The ends lost 3 bases at V and 3 bases at J; junction bases unmatched: 2. Germline V gives CDR1 SGDLS, CDR2 YYNGEE. CDR3 amino acids: CASSAGLAGDYEQYF. In nucleotides, the CDR3 is TGTGCCAGCAGCGCGGGACTAGCGGGAGACTACGAGCAGTACTTC. Full variable domain (outside the CDR3, taken from reference TRBV9 and TRBJ2-7): DSGVTQTPKHLITATGQRVTLRCSPRSGDLSVYWYQQSLDQGLQFLIQYYNGEERAKGNILERFSAQQFPDLHSELNLSSLELGDSALYFCASSAGLAGDYEQYFGPGTRLTVT.

The chain recombines TRBV6-5 with TRBJ2-7; 10 bases agree with TRBD1. This CDR3 has 15 residues. Germline V gives CDR1 MNHEY, CDR2 SVGAGI. The junction had 4 bases not matched to a gene; V was cut back by 5 bases and J by 0 bases. CDR3 DNA: TGTGCCAGCAGTCAACGGACAGGGGGCTCCTACGAGCAGTACTTC. Encoded protein: CASSQRTGGSYEQYF.

The V call is TRBV19, the J call TRBJ2-5, with 7 bases identical to TRBD1. Germline V gene sequence: CDR1 LNHDA, CDR2 SQIVND (reference sequence). V was pared by 1 base and J by 5 bases, with 4 bases of the junction left unmatched. The CDR3 totals 14 residues. The CDR3 bases are TGTGCCAGTAGTATAGGGACAGGCGTCGAGACCCAGTACTTC. It yields the protein CASSIGTGVETQYF.

This clone occurred a few times. The V call is TRBV2, the J call TRBJ1-5; TRBD1 aligns across 7 bases. The CDR3 loop spans 13 amino acids. The V gene's germline CDR1 is SNHLY and CDR2 FYNNEI. The ends lost 6 bases at V and 6 bases at J; junction bases unmatched: 5. The CDR3 region is CASSSQGGQPQHF. CDR3 bases: TGTGCCAGCAGCTCCCAGGGGGGTCAGCCCCAGCATTTT.

The J gene is TRBJ1-5, the V gene TRBV7-2; possibly TRBD1 for D (5 bases). The CDR3 consists of 15 residues. Trimming took off 1 base at V and 2 bases at J, with 9 bases between the two ends. Germline assignment: CDR1 SGHTA and CDR2 FQGNSA. The CDR3 loop reads CASSLVSGGNQPQHF. The CDR3 nucleotides read TGTGCCAGCAGCTTAGTTTCGGGGGGCAATCAGCCCCAGCATTTT.

The chain is built from TRBV24-1 and TRBJ2-4; weak D call: TRBD1 (6 bases). Deletions cut 4 bases from V and 10 bases from J, with 13 bases between. CDR1 and CDR2 from the germline V gene are KGHDR and SFDVKD. This CDR3 has 13 amino acids. The CDR3 sequence is CATSDRHREIQYF. Written as DNA, the CDR3 is TGTGCCACCAGTGACAGACACAGGGAAATTCAGTACTTC.

V and J are TRBV3-1 (or the pseudogene TRBV3-2) and TRBJ2-1, with 7 bases aligning to TRBD1. CDR1 is LGHDT, CDR2 YNNKEL, per germline (reference sequence). The CDR3 is 20 residues long. After removal of 6 bases from V and 0 bases from J, the junction contained 20 bases not matched to a gene. Here the CDR3 DNA reads TGTGCCAGCAGTTACCCGCGTCGACAGGGACGTCCAAGCTCCTACAATGAGCAGTTCTTC. Its protein product is CASSYPRRQGRPSSYNEQFF.